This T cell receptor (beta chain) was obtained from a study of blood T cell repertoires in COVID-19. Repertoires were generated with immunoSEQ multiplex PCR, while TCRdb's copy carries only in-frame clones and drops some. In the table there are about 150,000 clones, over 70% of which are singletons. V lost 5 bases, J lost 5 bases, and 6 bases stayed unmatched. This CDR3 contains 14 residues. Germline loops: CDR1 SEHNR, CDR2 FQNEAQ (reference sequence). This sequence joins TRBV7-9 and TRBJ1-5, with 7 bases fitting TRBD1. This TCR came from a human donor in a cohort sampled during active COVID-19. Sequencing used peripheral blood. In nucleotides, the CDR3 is TGTGCCAGCAGCCCGACAGGGTTGGATCAGCCCCAGCATTTT. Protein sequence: CASSPTGLDQPQHF.